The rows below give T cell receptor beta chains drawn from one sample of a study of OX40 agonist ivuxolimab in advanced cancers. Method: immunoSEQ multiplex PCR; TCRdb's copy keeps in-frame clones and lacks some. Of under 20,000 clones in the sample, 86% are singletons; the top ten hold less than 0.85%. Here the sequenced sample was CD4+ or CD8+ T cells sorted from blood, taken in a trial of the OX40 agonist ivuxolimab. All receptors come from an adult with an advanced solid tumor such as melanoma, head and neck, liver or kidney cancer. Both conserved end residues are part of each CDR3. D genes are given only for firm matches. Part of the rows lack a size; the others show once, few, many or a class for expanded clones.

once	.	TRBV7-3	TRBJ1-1	TGTGCCAGCAGCTTTAGCCCGACCACTGAAGCTTTCTTT	CASSFSPTTEAFF
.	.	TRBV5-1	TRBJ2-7	TGCGCCAGCAGCTTGGGGGCCAACTCCTACGAGCAGTACTTC	CASSLGANSYEQYF
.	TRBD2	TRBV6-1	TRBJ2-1	TGTGCCAGCAGGCTAGCGGGGGGCCTAAACAATGAGCAGTTCTTC	CASRLAGGLNNEQFF
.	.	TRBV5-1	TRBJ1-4	TGCGCCAGCAGCTTGGAAGGGGCTGGAGAAAAACTGTTTTTT	CASSLEGAGEKLFF
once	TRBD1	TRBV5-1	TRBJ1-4	TGCGCCAGCAGCTTACAGACAGGGCCCAATGAAAAACTGTTTTTT	CASSLQTGPNEKLFF
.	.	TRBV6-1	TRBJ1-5	TGTGCCAGCAGTGAACTGCGCGGATTCGGGGGTCAGCCCCAGCATTTT	CASSELRGFGGQPQHF
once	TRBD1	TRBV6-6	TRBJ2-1	TGTGCCAGCAGCAGACCGGGACAGGGGAAGTTCTTC	CASSRPGQGKFF
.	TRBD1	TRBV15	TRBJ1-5	TGTGCCACCAGCAGAGCGGGGACAGGGGGTAAGCCCCAGCATTTT	CATSRAGTGGKPQHF
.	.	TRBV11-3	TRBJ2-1	TGTGCCAGCAGTTATCAAGCCGGCAGCTTATCCTACAATGAGCAGTTCTTC	CASSYQAGSLSYNEQFF
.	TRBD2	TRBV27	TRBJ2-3	TGTGCCAGCAGTCCTCGGGGGGGAAGCACAGATACGCAGTATTTT	CASSPRGGSTDTQYF
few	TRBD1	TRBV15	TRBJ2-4	TGTGCCACCAGCAGAGCCGGGACAGGGGACATTCAGTACTTC	CATSRAGTGDIQYF
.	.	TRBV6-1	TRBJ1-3	TGTGCCAGCACCAGGGCCGGAAACACCATATATTTT	CASTRAGNTIYF
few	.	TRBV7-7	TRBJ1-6	TGTGCCAGCAGCTTAGTATCATCCGGGCAGCCCGGGGTCAATTCACCCCTCCACTTT	CASSLVSSGQPGVNSPLHF
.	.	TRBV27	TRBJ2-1	TGTGCCAGCAGTTTGGTCCCCCGGGCGCCCTACAATGAGCAGTTCTTC	CASSLVPRAPYNEQFF
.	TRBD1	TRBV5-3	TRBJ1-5	TGTGCCAGCAGCTTGGTGGGGACAGGGGCACAGCCCCAGCATTTT	CASSLVGTGAQPQHF
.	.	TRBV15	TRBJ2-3	TGTGCCACCAGCAGAGACCCCCCCCGGGTAAATACGCAGTATTTT	CATSRDPPRVNTQYF
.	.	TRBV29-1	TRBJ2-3	TGCAGCGTTGACCCGAGCGTAGCAGATACGCAGTATTTT	CSVDPSVADTQYF
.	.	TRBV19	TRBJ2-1	TGTGCCAGTAGTGCAAAGGGGCAGGGCTCCTGGGTGGGCTACAATGAGCAGTTCTTC	CASSAKGQGSWVGYNEQFF
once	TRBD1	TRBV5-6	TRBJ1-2	TGTGCCACCGCCCTCGGACAGGGAGAGCTTGGCTACACCTTC	CATALGQGELGYTF
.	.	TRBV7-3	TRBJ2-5	TGTGCCAGCAGCCCCCAAGGGGGGGGGCCAATAGAGACCCAGTACTTC	CASSPQGGGPIETQYF
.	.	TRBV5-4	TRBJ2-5	TGTGCCAGCAGCCCGAGGGACGAGACCCAGTACTTC	CASSPRDETQYF
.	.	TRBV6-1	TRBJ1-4	TGTGCCAGCAGTTTTGGGAATGAAAAACTGTTTTTT	CASSFGNEKLFF
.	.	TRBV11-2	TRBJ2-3	TGTGCCAGCAACTCGGTCGCTGGGGGTACAGATACGCAGTATTTT	CASNSVAGGTDTQYF
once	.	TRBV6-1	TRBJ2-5	TGTGCCAGCAGTGTCGACGGGGGAGGAAGAGCCAGGGAGTACTTC	CASSVDGGGRAREYF
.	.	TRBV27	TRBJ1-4	TGTGCCAGTAGCCGAAGACGGGGAACTAATGAAAAACTGTTTTTT	CASSRRRGTNEKLFF
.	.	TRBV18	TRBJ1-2	TGTGCCAGCTCACCGCCCGGGGGGCGCATTAACTATGGCTACACCTTC	CASSPPGGRINYGYTF
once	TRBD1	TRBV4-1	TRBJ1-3	TGCGCCAGCAGCCAGATCCTGGGGGGACAGAGAAACACCATATATTTT	CASSQILGGQRNTIYF
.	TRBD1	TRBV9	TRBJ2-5	TGTGCCAGCAGCGCAACAGGGGCGAACCTAGAGACCCAGTACTTC	CASSATGANLETQYF
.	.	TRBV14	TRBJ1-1	TGTGCCAGCAGCCAATACAAAGGGGTGGATACTGAAGCTTTCTTT	CASSQYKGVDTEAFF
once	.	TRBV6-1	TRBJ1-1	TGTGCCAGCAGAAAGGACGGAAACACTGAAGCTTTCTTT	CASRKDGNTEAFF
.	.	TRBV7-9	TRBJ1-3	TGTGCCAGCACCCCAAATAGGGAAGGAAACACCATATATTTT	CASTPNREGNTIYF
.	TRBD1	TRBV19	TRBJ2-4	TGTGCCAGTAGTCCCGGGACAGGCGCACTAGCCAAAAACATTCAGTACTTC	CASSPGTGALAKNIQYF
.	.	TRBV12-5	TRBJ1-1	TGTGCTAGTGGTTTAAATCAGGGTAGCACTGAAGCTTTCTTT	CASGLNQGSTEAFF
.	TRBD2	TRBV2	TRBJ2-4	TGTGCCAGCAGTGTCAGTAGCGGGGGGGCGGAGCGAAACATTCAGTACTTC	CASSVSSGGAERNIQYF
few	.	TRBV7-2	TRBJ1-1	TGTGCCAGCAGCTTGGGGGGGGACACTGAAGCTTTCTTT	CASSLGGDTEAFF
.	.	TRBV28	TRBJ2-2	TGTGCCAGCAGGACCCGGGGGTACAACACCGGGGAGCTGTTTTTT	CASRTRGYNTGELFF
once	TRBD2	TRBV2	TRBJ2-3	TGTGCCAGCAGTGACCAGACCCTTAGCGGGGGAGCAGATACGCAGTATTTT	CASSDQTLSGGADTQYF
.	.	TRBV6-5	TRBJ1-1	TGTGCCAGCAGTTACCAGGGGCATACTGAAGCTTTCTTT	CASSYQGHTEAFF
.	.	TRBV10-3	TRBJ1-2	TGTGCCATCACCAGGGACAACAACTATGGCTACACCTTC	CAITRDNNYGYTF
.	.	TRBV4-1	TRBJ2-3	TGCGCCAGCAGCCAAGAGGAAATCCCTAGGGCCGGCACAGATACGCAGTATTTT	CASSQEEIPRAGTDTQYF
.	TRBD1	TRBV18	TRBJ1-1	TGTGCCAGCTCACCATTATCAGGGGGGGGCACTGAAGCTTTCTTT	CASSPLSGGGTEAFF
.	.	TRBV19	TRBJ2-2	TGTGCCAGTAGTATGGTACAGGGTGGCGGGGAGCTGTTTTTT	CASSMVQGGGELFF
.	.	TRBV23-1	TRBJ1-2	TGCGCCAATAAGGGGAAAGATCGCTGTGGCTACACCTTC	CANKGKDRCGYTF
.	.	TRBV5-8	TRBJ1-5	TGTGCCAGCAGCTTTGACAGGACTTATCAGCCCCAGCATTTT	CASSFDRTYQPQHF
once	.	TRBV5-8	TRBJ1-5	TGTGCCAGCAGCCAGGGGCCGGGAAGGGGAAGCAATCAGCCCCAGCATTTT	CASSQGPGRGSNQPQHF
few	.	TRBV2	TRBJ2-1	TGTGCCAGCAGTCTGAGGGCGGTGTTCATGAATGAGCAGTTCTTC	CASSLRAVFMNEQFF
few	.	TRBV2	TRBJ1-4	TGTGCCAGCAGCCGGGAGGAGTTGAAACTGTTTTTT	CASSREELKLFF
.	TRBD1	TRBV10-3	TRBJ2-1	TGTGCCATCAGTGACGGAGGACAGGGACATGAGCAGTTCTTC	CAISDGGQGHEQFF
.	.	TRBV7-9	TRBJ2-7	TGTGCCAGCAGCTCCCGGGACGGAGATACCTACGAGCAGTACTTC	CASSSRDGDTYEQYF
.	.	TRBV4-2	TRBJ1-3	TGTGCCAGCAGCCAAGCTCGAGGCAACACCATATATTTT	CASSQARGNTIYF
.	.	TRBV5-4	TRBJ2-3	TGTGCCAGCAGCTTGGGTCAGGGATTCACAGATACGCAGTATTTT	CASSLGQGFTDTQYF
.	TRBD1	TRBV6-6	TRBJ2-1	TGTGCCAGCAGTTCAGGGGGTGAGCAGTTCTTC	CASSSGGEQFF
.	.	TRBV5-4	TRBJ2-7	TGTGCCAGCAGCTTGGCGGGCAGCTACGAGCAGTACTTC	CASSLAGSYEQYF
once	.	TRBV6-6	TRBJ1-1	TGTGCCAGCACCCGAAGCACTGAAGCTTTCTTT	CASTRSTEAFF
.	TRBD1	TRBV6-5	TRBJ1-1	TGTGCCAGCAAAAGACAGGGCCCCCTCACTGAAGCTTTCTTT	CASKRQGPLTEAFF